This TCR beta chain was captured in a study of T-cell reconstitution after alpha-beta-depleted transplantation in children. General observations from the study: By about two months after transplant, alpha-beta T cells reportedly arose from several hundred graft clones that had expanded. Surviving recipient T cells and thymic progenitors accounted for the high day-60 TCRbeta diversity observed in some patients. T-cell numbers and diversity, one year after transplant, stemmed largely from T cells that were newly produced.

Many counts were recorded for this clonotype. The antigen is unknown. The CDR3 length is 20 residues. Trimming removed 0 bases from V and 0 bases from J; junction bases left unmatched: 11. Germline CDR1 reads SGHVS; CDR2 reads FNYEAQ. TCRbeta library construction was performed incorporating unique molecular identifiers. A single record per CDR3 protein comes from TCRdb applying MiXCR to the PCR reads. The repertoire consists of more than 400,000 distinct CDR3 sequences, with 43% occurring once and the leading ten covering under 35%. The sequenced sample was PBMCs, obtained before TCRalphabeta/CD19-depleted stem cell transplant. This chain joins TRBV7-6 and TRBJ2-2; 9 bases are shared with TRBD1. The TCR sequence derives from a girl aged 2-10 years with aplastic anemia, due to receive a stem cell transplant. CDR3 sequence reads: CASSLARDRVPLTNTGELFF. CDR3 bases: TGTGCCAGCAGCTTAGCGCGGGACAGGGTCCCTTTGACGAACACCGGGGAGCTGTTTTTT. The variable domain in full, completed from reference TRBV7-6 and TRBJ2-2, reads GAGVSQSPRYKVTKRGQDVALRCDPISGHVSLYWYRQALGQGPEFLTYFNYEAQQDKSGLPNDRFSAERPEGSISTLTIQRTEQRDSAMYRCASSLARDRVPLTNTGELFFGEGSRLTVL.